Following are 11 T cell receptor beta chains from one sample sequenced in a study of blood T cell repertoires in COVID-19 (dated by TCRdb to 2020 to 2021). Libraries were prepared through the immunoSEQ multiplex PCR assay. TCRdb took over this immuneACCESS table, retaining in-frame rearrangements with V and J assigned. Such tables are incomplete; in checked studies, under half of the missing clones stem from an unresolved V gene, and the remainder is unexplained. This sample lists around 250,000 clones; roughly nine tenths were detected once. Together, the top ten hold under 6.5% of the sample. Sequenced input: peripheral blood. The source is a man between 60 and 75 years old with acute or convalescent COVID-19.

This chain connects TRBV6-2 or TRBV6-3 to TRBJ2-7; no firm D call. Trimming shortened V by 6 bases and J by 2 bases, and 17 bases separated the two germline ends. Germline CDR1 is MNHEY and CDR2 is SVGEGT. This CDR3 is built from 15 residues. The DNA of the CDR3 is TGTGCCAGCAGCCCCGTGGAGACCCCAACCTACGAGCAGTACTTC. Amino acids: CASSPVETPTYEQYF.

This chain links TRBV18 with TRBJ2-5, with D unresolved. Trimming took 1 base from V and 0 from J, leaving 6 bases between them. CDR3 length equals 14 residues. CDR1 is KGHSH, CDR2 LQKENI, per germline. CDR3 bases: TGTGCCAGCTCACCACGGGCAGACCAAGAGACCCAGTACTTC. Translation: CASSPRADQETQYF.

The chain combines TRBV12-3 or TRBV12-4 with TRBJ1-2; no reliable D call. The CDR3 extends over 12 amino acids. Trimming left V 3 bases short and J 8 bases short, with 10 bases between. The CDR3 here is CASSFGGKGYTF. In nucleotides, the CDR3 is TGTGCCAGCAGTTTCGGAGGGAAGGGCTACACCTTC.

The V gene is TRBV7-2, the J gene TRBJ1-5; D ambiguous. Germline V gene sequence: CDR1 SGHTA, CDR2 FQGNSA. V lost 3 bases to trimming and J lost 4 bases, with 13 bases between them. This CDR3 is 15 amino acids long. The CDR3 sequence: CASSLSHQVNQPQHF. The CDR3 coding sequence is TGTGCCAGCAGCTTGAGCCATCAGGTTAATCAGCCCCAGCATTTT.

V and J are TRBV19 and TRBJ1-5, with D maybe TRBD1 (5 bases). Germline CDR1 is LNHDA and CDR2 is SQIVND (reference sequence). The CDR3 contains 12 residues. V lost 9 bases to trimming and J lost 5 bases, with 11 bases between them. The DNA of the CDR3 is TGTGCCAGCTCCGGGGGTTATCAGCCCCAGCATTTT. Residues: CASSGGYQPQHF.

The DNA of the CDR3 is TGTGCCAGCAGCCCCGGACAGGGGGCAAATTTGGATGGCTACACCTTC. Translating gives CASSPGQGANLDGYTF. The gene calls are TRBV7-9 and TRBJ1-2; 11 nucleotides match TRBD1. This CDR3 has 16 amino acids. Germline CDR1 reads SEHNR; CDR2 reads FQNEAQ (reference sequence). V was clipped by 5 bases and J by 6 bases; unmatched bases: 11.

The rearrangement uses TRBV5-1 and TRBJ2-1; 10 bases line up with TRBD2. The CDR3 has 18 amino acids. Germline CDR1 and CDR2: SGHRS and YFSETQ. The junction had 7 bases not matched to a gene; V was cut back by 1 base and J by 0 bases. The CDR3 DNA follows: TGCGCCAGCAGCTTGAGGACTAGCGGAGGGAGCTCCTACAATGAGCAGTTCTTC. Amino acids: CASSLRTSGGSSYNEQFF.

The CDR3 sequence is CASSLASPDYGYTF. For the CDR3, the DNA is TGTGCCAGCAGCTTAGCGTCCCCGGACTATGGCTACACCTTC. This chain connects TRBV7-8 to TRBJ1-2; D call uncertain. The V gene's germline CDR1 is SGHVS and CDR2 FQNEAQ. The CDR3 extends over 14 amino acids. V lost 0 bases and J lost 3, with 8 bases in between.

V and J are TRBV4-3 and TRBJ2-1, with D possibly matching TRBD2 (6 bases). CDR3 size: 16 residues. Germline values: CDR1 LGHNA, CDR2 YSLEER. V lost 4 bases to trimming and J lost 2 bases, with 15 bases between them. The CDR3 nucleotides are TGCGCCAGCAGCCCCACCAACGGGAGCCCCTACAATGAGCAGTTCTTC. Translated, it gives CASSPTNGSPYNEQFF.

The gene calls are TRBV5-1 and TRBJ2-3; tentatively, D is TRBD2 (6 bases). V lost 6 bases and J 5 bases, leaving 16 bases between the germline ends. This CDR3 is 14 amino acids long. Germline CDR1 reads SGHRS; CDR2 reads YFSETQ. CDR3 residues: CASTPGGLRDTQYF. The CDR3 DNA reads TGCGCCAGCACCCCAGGAGGGCTGCGAGATACGCAGTATTTT.

A note on this clone: One junction end disagrees with the germline gene, perhaps due to a read error. V usage is TRBV7-7 and J usage is TRBJ2-1; 14 positions agree with TRBD2. The CDR3 sequence is 15 residues long. CDR1 and CDR2 from the germline V gene are SSHAT and FNYEAQ (reference sequence). The CDR3 sequence is CASSRLAGGYNEQFF. DNA for the CDR3: TGTGCTAGCAGTAGACTAGCGGGAGGGTACAATGAGCAGTTCTTC.